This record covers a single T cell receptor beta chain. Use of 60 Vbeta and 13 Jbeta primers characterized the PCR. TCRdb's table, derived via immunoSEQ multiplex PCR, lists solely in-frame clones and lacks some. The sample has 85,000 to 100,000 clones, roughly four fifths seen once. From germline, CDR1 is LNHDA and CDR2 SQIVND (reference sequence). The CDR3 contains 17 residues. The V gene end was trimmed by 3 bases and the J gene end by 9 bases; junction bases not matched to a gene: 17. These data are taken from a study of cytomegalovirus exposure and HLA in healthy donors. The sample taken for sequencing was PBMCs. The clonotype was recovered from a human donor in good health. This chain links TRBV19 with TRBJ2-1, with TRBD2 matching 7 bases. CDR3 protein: CASSILGIGGRPPEQFF. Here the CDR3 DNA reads TGTGCCAGTAGTATTCTTGGAATAGGCGGGAGACCACCTGAGCAGTTCTTC. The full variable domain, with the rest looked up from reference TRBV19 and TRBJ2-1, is DGGITQSPKYLFRKEGQNVTLSCEQNLNHDAMYWYRQDPGQGLRLIYYSQIVNDFQKGDIAEGYSVSREKKESFPLTVTSAQKNPTAFYLCASSILGIGGRPPEQFFGPGTRLTVL.